The entry that follows covers one TCR beta chain sequence. The antigen is undetermined. This entry is derived from a study of Ad26.COV2.S vaccination and SARS-CoV-2 variants. Study-wide results and limits: The TCR breadth and depth analyses may have understated or missed part of the total T cell responses.

The assay was immunoSEQ multiplex PCR, and TCRdb's table has in-frame clones only and misses some. The sample holds around 340,000 clones, around 89% seen once. This CDR3 spans 16 amino acids. Germline CDR1 reads SGHRS; CDR2 reads YFSETQ. Trimming took 1 base from V and 4 from J, leaving 12 bases between them. The treatment was: about 20 received Ad26.COV2.S at low or high dose, single or two shots; about 5 received placebo; per-sample allocation not given. All samples were drawn on day 63, counting from the first vaccine or placebo injection. The material sequenced was peripheral blood, taken in a trial of Ad26.COV2.S vaccine versus placebo. The sequence was collected from a person between 18 and 59 years old who received the Ad26.COV2.S COVID-19 vaccine or a placebo. This chain links TRBV5-1 with TRBJ1-6; D remains ambiguous. The CDR3 reads CASSLLQRNYNSPLHF. DNA for the CDR3: TGCGCCAGCAGCTTGTTGCAGAGAAATTATAATTCACCCCTCCACTTT.